A single sample is the source of the 9 T cell receptor beta chains below, sequenced in a study of T cell responses to AZD1222 COVID-19 vaccine (dated by TCRdb to the early 2020s). Library prep was done by the immunoSEQ multiplex PCR assay. TCRdb's version of the immuneACCESS table is confined to in-frame rearrangements and falls short of the full clone set. An unresolved V gene accounts for under half of the shortfall where checked; the remainder is of unknown origin. Within this sample are fewer than 75,000 clones, with about 90% of them counted one time only. The top ten clones comprise approximately 6.3% of the sample. In the paper's terms, the time point label means: about 28 days (+/-7) after the second vaccine dose. The meaning of the sample's treatment or condition label: meningococcal conjugate vaccine given as trial control. The source was peripheral blood, collected 28 days after the second dose of the MenACWY control vaccine. These receptors all stem from an adult who received the MenACWY meningococcal vaccine as a control.

The chain is built from TRBV5-6 and TRBJ1-1, with TRBD1 matching over 7 bases. V shed 0 bases, J shed 6 bases, and the junction held 14 bases outside the gene matches. Germline assignment: CDR1 SGHDT and CDR2 YYEEEE. There are 17 residues in the CDR3. For the CDR3, the DNA is TGTGCCAGCAGCTTGGGTTTGGCCGGGACAGCGGGCCCTGAAGCTTTCTTT. It codes for CASSLGLAGTAGPEAFF.

The chain is built from TRBV5-6 and TRBJ2-3; 8 bases map to TRBD1. This CDR3 contains 16 residues. The junction had 13 bases not matched to a gene; V was cut back by 4 bases and J by 6 bases. Germline V lookup: CDR1 SGHDT, CDR2 YYEEEE. CDR3 region: CASSPSGTGVWDTQYF. As DNA, the CDR3 is TGTGCCAGCAGCCCCTCCGGGACAGGCGTATGGGATACGCAGTATTTT.

The CDR3 nucleotides read TGTGCCAGCAGCCAGGCCCACAATAGCAATCAGCCCCAGCATTTT. This encodes CASSQAHNSNQPQHF. V is TRBV3-1 (or the pseudogene TRBV3-2) and J is TRBJ1-5; D remains ambiguous. CDR3 length equals 15 residues. CDR1 is LGHDT and CDR2 is YNNKEL in the germline V gene (reference sequence). Trimming removed 3 bases from V and 0 bases from J, with 9 bases in between.

The count of this clone is one. The chain carries TRBV4-1 and TRBJ1-5; TRBD1 aligns across 8 bases. Trimming took 4 bases from V and 7 from J; bases not matched to a gene: 6. CDR3 size: 14 residues. Germline CDR1 MGHRA, CDR2 YSYEKL. The CDR3 sequence is CASSPGQGRQPQHF. In DNA, the CDR3 is TGCGCCAGCAGCCCCGGACAGGGTAGACAGCCCCAGCATTTT.

The gene calls are TRBV29-1 and TRBJ1-1; D is undetermined. There are 12 residues in the CDR3. Germline assignment: CDR1 SQVTM and CDR2 ANQGSEA. V was shortened by 8 bases and J by 1 base, with 11 bases between the two germline ends. DNA for the CDR3: TGCAGCTCCTCTAGGGCGAACACTGAAGCTTTCTTT. It translates to CSSSRANTEAFF.

The chain joins TRBV24-1 to TRBJ2-1; TRBD2 agrees at 7 bases. This CDR3 has 15 residues. Unmatched junction bases numbered 9, after V lost 4 bases and J lost 7 bases. The germline CDR1 and CDR2 sequences are KGHDR and SFDVKD. The CDR3 DNA follows: TGTGCCACCAGTGAAGCCAGCGGGACGAGGAATGAGCAGTTCTTC. Residues: CATSEASGTRNEQFF.

The genes are TRBV28 and TRBJ2-1; D perhaps matches TRBD1 (6 bases). The germline CDR1 and CDR2 sequences are MDHEN and SYDVKM. The CDR3 is made up of 15 amino acids. Trimming pared 2 bases from V and 2 bases from J, leaving 10 bases between. CDR3 residues: CASSLVTGTYNEQFF. DNA for the CDR3: TGTGCCAGCAGTTTAGTGACAGGTACCTACAATGAGCAGTTCTTC.

J is TRBJ2-7 and V is TRBV27, with TRBD1 matching 10 bases. The V gene's germline CDR1 is MNHEY and CDR2 SMNVEV (reference sequence). There are 13 residues in the CDR3. V lost 4 bases, J lost 5 bases, and 2 bases stayed unmatched. The CDR3 is CASSWDRGDEQYF. CDR3 DNA sequence: TGTGCCAGCAGTTGGGACAGGGGCGACGAGCAGTACTTC.

The gene calls are TRBV19 and TRBJ2-7; D remains ambiguous. This CDR3 has 15 residues. Germline V gene data show CDR1 as LNHDA and CDR2 as SQIVND (reference sequence). Trimming took 3 bases from V and 3 from J, leaving 15 bases between them. CDR3 bases: TGTGCCAGTAGTATCGACCACAGCATCGGCTACGAGCAGTACTTC. This codes for CASSIDHSIGYEQYF.